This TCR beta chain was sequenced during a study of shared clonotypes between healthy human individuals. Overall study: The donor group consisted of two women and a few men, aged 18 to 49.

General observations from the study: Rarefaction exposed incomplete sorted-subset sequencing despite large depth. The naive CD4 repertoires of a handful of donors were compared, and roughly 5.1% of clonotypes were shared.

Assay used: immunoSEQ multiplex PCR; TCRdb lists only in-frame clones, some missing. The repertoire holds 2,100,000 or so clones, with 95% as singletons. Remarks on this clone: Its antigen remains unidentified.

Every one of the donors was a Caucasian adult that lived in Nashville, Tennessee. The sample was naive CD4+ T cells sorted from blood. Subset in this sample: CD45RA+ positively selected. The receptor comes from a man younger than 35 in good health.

Here the CDR3 reads CSVPTSWGSGEQYF. The CDR3 nucleotides are TGCAGCGTCCCGACTAGTTGGGGTTCCGGCGAGCAGTACTTC. The rearrangement joins TRBV29-1 to TRBJ2-7; tentatively, D is TRBD2 (6 bases). Germline CDR1 is SQVTM and CDR2 is ANQGSEA. V was trimmed by 6 bases and J by 6 bases, leaving 21 bases between them. This CDR3 is 14 amino acids long.